The 9 T cell receptor beta chains below all came from one sample that was sequenced in a study of shared clonotypes between healthy human individuals. Method: immunoSEQ multiplex PCR; TCRdb's copy keeps in-frame clones and lacks some. The sample includes 1.5 million to 2.5 million clones, approximately 95% of them seen just once. CD8 cells classed as naive were CD45RO-negative and positively selected for CCR7, excluding terminally differentiated effector memory CD45RA+ cells. The specimen sequenced was naive CD8+ T cells sorted from blood. These receptors were obtained from a man between 18 and 29 years old in good health.

Here the CDR3 DNA reads TGTGCCAGCAGCCTTGGACTGATAGGCTACGAGCAGTACTTC. Amino acids: CASSLGLIGYEQYF. V usage is TRBV9 and J usage is TRBJ2-7, with D maybe TRBD2 (5 bases). CDR1 is SGDLS and CDR2 is YYNGEE in the germline V gene. The V end lost 4 bases, the J end lost 3 bases, and 14 bases lay between the germline ends. This CDR3 comprises 14 residues.

This rearrangement joins TRBV13 to TRBJ1-2; possibly TRBD1 for D (6 bases). Per germline, CDR1 PRHDT and CDR2 FYEKMQ (reference sequence). Trimming stripped 5 bases from V and 3 bases from J, with 19 bases between. CDR3 size: 16 residues. CDR3 region: CASSPSGTTTDYGYTF. DNA of the CDR3: TGTGCCAGCAGCCCGAGCGGGACAACTACGGACTATGGCTACACCTTC.

Details on this clone: At the DNA level, this CDR3 is encoded by other sequences in the same sample as well. V gene TRBV19 combines with J gene TRBJ1-1, with D hard to call. This CDR3 has 12 residues. The germline V and J ends were trimmed by 6 bases and 2 bases, with 7 bases remaining between them. Germline V gene data show CDR1 as LNHDA and CDR2 as SQIVND (reference sequence). In DNA, the CDR3 is TGTGCCAGTAGGGACTCTAACACTGAAGCTTTCTTT. As protein: CASRDSNTEAFF.

This chain links TRBV7-3 with TRBJ2-7; 8 bases are shared with TRBD1. With V trimmed by 6 bases and J by 6 bases, 10 bases remained unmatched. The CDR3 contains 14 residues. Per germline, CDR1 SGHTA and CDR2 FQGTGA. The CDR3 is CASSPTGGRGEQYF. CDR3 nucleotide sequence: TGTGCCAGCAGTCCCACAGGGGGAAGGGGCGAGCAGTACTTC.

A single count supports this clone. The chain carries TRBV6-1 and TRBJ1-2, with a possible D match to TRBD1 (5 bases). The V and J ends lost 5 bases and 10 bases respectively, with 8 bases between them. Germline CDR1 is MNHNS and CDR2 is SASEGT. The CDR3 spans 10 residues. The DNA for the CDR3 is TGTGCCAGCAGTCCCAGGGTCTACACCTTC. Its translation: CASSPRVYTF.

The chain combines TRBV5-4 with TRBJ1-1; the D is unclear. This CDR3 has 11 residues. The germline gives CDR1 SGHNT, CDR2 YYREEE (reference sequence). V was shortened by 2 bases and J by 7 bases, with 6 bases between the two germline ends. CDR3 loop: CASSFGSEAFF. The CDR3 nucleotides read TGTGCCAGCAGCTTTGGGAGTGAAGCTTTCTTT.

The chain is built from TRBV18 and TRBJ1-1, with TRBD1 matching over 8 bases. Germline CDR1 is KGHSH and CDR2 is LQKENI. The CDR3 is made up of 14 amino acids. J was trimmed by 1 base and V by 3 bases; bases with no gene match: 1. CDR3 sequence: CASSPGTGNTEAFF. Here the CDR3 DNA reads TGTGCCAGCTCACCGGGGACAGGGAACACTGAAGCTTTCTTT.

This clone was seen a few times. V is TRBV10-3 and J is TRBJ2-7, with TRBD1 matching over 7 bases. CDR3 length equals 13 residues. Unmatched junction bases numbered 9, after V lost 7 bases and J lost 6 bases. CDR1 is ENHRY, CDR2 SYGVKD, per germline. The CDR3 loop is CAIMRGPNSEQYF. The DNA for the CDR3 is TGTGCCATCATGAGGGGGCCGAACAGCGAGCAGTACTTC.

Comments on this clone: Other DNA sequences of this sample code for an identical CDR3. This rearrangement joins TRBV9 to TRBJ2-7; D tentatively fits TRBD1 or TRBD2 (5 bases each). CDR1 and CDR2 from the germline V gene are SGDLS and YYNGEE. V was trimmed by 2 bases and J by 2 bases, leaving 8 bases between them. The CDR3 has 13 residues. The CDR3 sequence: CASSVGTAYEQYF. CDR3 bases: TGTGCCAGCAGCGTGGGGACGGCCTACGAGCAGTACTTC.